This T cell receptor (beta chain) was obtained from a study of T cells in Graves' hyperthyroidism and ophthalmopathy. This clonotype came up many times. Its antigen is not identified. Findings of the study overall: Before onset, by a median of 6.5 months, the model predicted ophthalmopathy. In blood, most of the thyroid clonotypes expanded above 0.001 were also present.

Between the trimmed V and J ends, which lost 1 base and 0 bases, there was a span of 4 bases. Germline V gene sequence: CDR1 SGHTA, CDR2 FQGTGA. The CDR3 has 13 residues. Ophthalmopathy patients had moderate-to-severe active disease, CAS ≥3, NOSPECS ≥4, and disease duration under 3 months. Clinical symptoms, serum thyroxine, TRAb, thyroid ultrasound and orbital computed tomography informed diagnoses. Amplified TCR beta CDR3 regions came from RNA transcripts. HTBI primers were employed in a first-round RT-PCR of the TCR CDR3. MiXCR, applied by TCRdb to the multiplex PCR reads, yields one record per CDR3 protein. The repertoire holds 530,000 or so distinct CDR3 sequences, with about 24% as singletons.

The sequenced sample was blood. This chain links TRBV7-3 with TRBJ2-7; D is unclear. The source is a woman in her 30s with Graves' ophthalmopathy. As DNA, the CDR3 is TGTGCCAGCAGCTTAAACACCTCCTACGAGCAGTACTTC. Residues: CASSLNTSYEQYF.